The entry below describes one T cell receptor (beta chain). Its target is unknown. The CDR3 is 14 residues long. Germline loops: CDR1 MNHEY, CDR2 SVGAGI. V was trimmed by 6 bases and J by 7 bases, leaving 15 bases between them. The record originates from a study of T cells in Graves' hyperthyroidism and ophthalmopathy. Across the whole study: The blood sample was taken at first diagnosis, before treatment began.

The TCR beta CDR3 regions underwent amplification using RNA transcripts as the source. Initially, a first-round RT-PCR of the TCR CDR3 employed the HTBI primer set. TCRdb ran MiXCR on the multiplex PCR reads and lists one entry per CDR3 protein. The sample holds some 380,000 distinct CDR3 sequences, approximately 15% seen once. General study results and limits: In blood, most of the thyroid clonotypes expanded above 0.001 were also present.

The chain uses TRBV6-5 and TRBJ1-4; D not certain. This clonotype was obtained from a man aged 25 to 45 with Graves' hyperthyroidism that later progressed to Graves' ophthalmopathy. Sequenced sample: blood. The CDR3 coding sequence is TGTGCCAGCAGCCCCGGGAAACCTTTTGAAAAACTGTTTTTT. This translates into CASSPGKPFEKLFF.